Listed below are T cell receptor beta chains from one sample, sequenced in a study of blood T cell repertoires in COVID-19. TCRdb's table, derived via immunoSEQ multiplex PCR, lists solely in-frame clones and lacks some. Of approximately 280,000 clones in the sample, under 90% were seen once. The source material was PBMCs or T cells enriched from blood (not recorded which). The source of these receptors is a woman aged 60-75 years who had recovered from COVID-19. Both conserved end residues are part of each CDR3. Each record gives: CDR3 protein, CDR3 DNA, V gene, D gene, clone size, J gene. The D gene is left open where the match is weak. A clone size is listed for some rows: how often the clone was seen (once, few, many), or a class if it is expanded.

CDR3aa: CASSLFSKRASSTDTQYF
CDR3nt: TGTGCCAGCAGTTTATTCTCCAAGCGGGCCTCTAGCACAGATACGCAGTATTTT
v_gene: TRBV28
d_gene: NA
abundance: few
j_gene: TRBJ2-3

CDR3aa: CASSRGQGNYGYTF
CDR3nt: TGCGCCAGCAGCCGCGGACAGGGGAACTATGGCTACACCTTC
v_gene: TRBV4-1
d_gene: TRBD1
abundance: NA
j_gene: TRBJ1-2

CDR3aa: CASSLNLEEQFF
CDR3nt: TGTGCCAGCAGCTTAAACCTCGAGGAGCAGTTCTTC
v_gene: TRBV11-1
d_gene: NA
abundance: NA
j_gene: TRBJ2-1

CDR3aa: CSVDGSGSEQFF
CDR3nt: TGCAGCGTTGACGGGAGTGGCAGTGAGCAGTTCTTC
v_gene: TRBV29-1
d_gene: NA
abundance: NA
j_gene: TRBJ2-1

CDR3aa: CSVSRTVSRTQYF
CDR3nt: TGCAGCGTCTCGCGGACAGTTAGTAGGACCCAGTACTTC
v_gene: TRBV29-1
d_gene: NA
abundance: NA
j_gene: TRBJ2-5

CDR3aa: CASSLTSRQANSPLHF
CDR3nt: TGTGCCAGCAGCTTAACCTCTCGACAGGCCAATTCACCCCTCCACTTT
v_gene: TRBV13
d_gene: NA
abundance: NA
j_gene: TRBJ1-6

CDR3aa: CASSQVLGGNRGEQYF
CDR3nt: TGTGCCAGCAGCCAAGTTTTAGGTGGTAACCGGGGCGAGCAGTACTTC
v_gene: TRBV3-1/TRBV3-2
d_gene: NA
abundance: many
j_gene: TRBJ2-7

CDR3aa: CAWSTQINQPQHF
CDR3nt: TGTGCCTGGAGCACCCAGATCAATCAGCCCCAGCATTTT
v_gene: TRBV30
d_gene: NA
abundance: NA
j_gene: TRBJ1-5

CDR3aa: CASSLIAGEDTQYF
CDR3nt: TGTGCCAGCAGCTTAATAGCGGGGGAAGATACGCAGTATTTT
v_gene: TRBV7-8
d_gene: TRBD2
abundance: NA
j_gene: TRBJ2-3

CDR3aa: CASSQAWGAEAFF
CDR3nt: TGTGCCAGCAGCCAAGCCTGGGGGGCTGAAGCTTTCTTT
v_gene: TRBV3-1/TRBV3-2
d_gene: NA
abundance: NA
j_gene: TRBJ1-1

CDR3aa: CASSLQSGDVSNTGELFF
CDR3nt: TGCGCCAGCAGCTTGCAGAGCGGGGATGTTTCGAACACCGGGGAGCTGTTTTTT
v_gene: TRBV5-1
d_gene: TRBD2
abundance: NA
j_gene: TRBJ2-2

CDR3aa: CAIRPTSGSSYEQYF
CDR3nt: TGTGCCATCAGGCCCACTAGCGGGAGCTCCTACGAGCAGTACTTC
v_gene: TRBV10-3
d_gene: TRBD2
abundance: NA
j_gene: TRBJ2-7

CDR3aa: CASSLGQGENTEAFF
CDR3nt: TGTGCCAGCAGCTTAGGACAGGGAGAGAACACTGAAGCTTTCTTT
v_gene: TRBV5-8
d_gene: TRBD1
abundance: NA
j_gene: TRBJ1-1

CDR3aa: CASHRQGGYEQYF
CDR3nt: TGTGCCAGTCACAGACAGGGGGGCTACGAGCAGTACTTC
v_gene: TRBV2
d_gene: TRBD1
abundance: NA
j_gene: TRBJ2-7

CDR3aa: CSGVAGGIQETQYF
CDR3nt: TGCAGCGGAGTAGCGGGAGGTATACAAGAGACCCAGTACTTC
v_gene: TRBV29-1
d_gene: TRBD2
abundance: NA
j_gene: TRBJ2-5

CDR3aa: CASKISGTGNYEQYF
CDR3nt: TGTGCCAGTAAAATTTCCGGGACAGGGAACTACGAGCAGTACTTC
v_gene: TRBV19
d_gene: TRBD1
abundance: NA
j_gene: TRBJ2-7

CDR3aa: CASSYGTSVTGELFF
CDR3nt: TGTGCCAGCAGTTATGGGACTAGCGTCACCGGGGAGCTGTTTTTT
v_gene: TRBV6-5
d_gene: TRBD2
abundance: NA
j_gene: TRBJ2-2

CDR3aa: CASSYLTGGSTDTQYF
CDR3nt: TGTGCCAGCAGCTATCTTACGGGGGGTTCCACAGATACGCAGTATTTT
v_gene: TRBV11-2
d_gene: TRBD2
abundance: NA
j_gene: TRBJ2-3

CDR3aa: CATVYNEQFF
CDR3nt: TGTGCCACCGTGTACAATGAGCAGTTCTTC
v_gene: TRBV28
d_gene: NA
abundance: NA
j_gene: TRBJ2-1

CDR3aa: CASSDGTANNEKLFF
CDR3nt: TGTGCCAGCAGCGACGGCACAGCCAATAATGAAAAACTGTTTTTT
v_gene: TRBV6-2/TRBV6-3
d_gene: NA
abundance: few
j_gene: TRBJ1-4

CDR3aa: CASSLSGVGMLGANVLTF
CDR3nt: TGTGCCAGCAGCTTATCGGGAGTTGGCATGTTAGGGGCCAACGTCCTGACTTTC
v_gene: TRBV7-9
d_gene: NA
abundance: NA
j_gene: TRBJ2-6

CDR3aa: CASSLGGTGRYGYTF
CDR3nt: TGCGCCAGCAGCTTGGGGGGTACAGGGCGCTATGGCTACACCTTC
v_gene: TRBV5-1
d_gene: NA
abundance: NA
j_gene: TRBJ1-2

CDR3aa: CASGLPQGAFF
CDR3nt: TGTGCTAGTGGTTTGCCACAGGGAGCTTTCTTT
v_gene: TRBV12-5
d_gene: NA
abundance: NA
j_gene: TRBJ1-1

CDR3aa: CASSLLTGGTNYGYTF
CDR3nt: TGTGCCAGCAGTCTTTTGACAGGGGGGACTAACTATGGCTACACCTTC
v_gene: TRBV28
d_gene: TRBD1
abundance: NA
j_gene: TRBJ1-2

CDR3aa: CASSYAPGEQFF
CDR3nt: TGTGCCAGCAGTTACGCCCCGGGTGAGCAGTTCTTC
v_gene: TRBV6-5
d_gene: NA
abundance: NA
j_gene: TRBJ2-1

CDR3aa: CATSDEGAAGYTF
CDR3nt: TGTGCCACCAGTGACGAGGGGGCGGCTGGCTACACCTTC
v_gene: TRBV24-1
d_gene: TRBD1
abundance: NA
j_gene: TRBJ1-2

CDR3aa: CASSYSPVSGNTIYF
CDR3nt: TGTGCCAGCAGTTACTCGCCGGTCTCTGGAAACACCATATATTTT
v_gene: TRBV6-5
d_gene: NA
abundance: NA
j_gene: TRBJ1-3

CDR3aa: CSVFDPGLIDTQYF
CDR3nt: TGCAGCGTATTTGATCCGGGACTCATCGATACGCAGTATTTT
v_gene: TRBV29-1
d_gene: NA
abundance: NA
j_gene: TRBJ2-3